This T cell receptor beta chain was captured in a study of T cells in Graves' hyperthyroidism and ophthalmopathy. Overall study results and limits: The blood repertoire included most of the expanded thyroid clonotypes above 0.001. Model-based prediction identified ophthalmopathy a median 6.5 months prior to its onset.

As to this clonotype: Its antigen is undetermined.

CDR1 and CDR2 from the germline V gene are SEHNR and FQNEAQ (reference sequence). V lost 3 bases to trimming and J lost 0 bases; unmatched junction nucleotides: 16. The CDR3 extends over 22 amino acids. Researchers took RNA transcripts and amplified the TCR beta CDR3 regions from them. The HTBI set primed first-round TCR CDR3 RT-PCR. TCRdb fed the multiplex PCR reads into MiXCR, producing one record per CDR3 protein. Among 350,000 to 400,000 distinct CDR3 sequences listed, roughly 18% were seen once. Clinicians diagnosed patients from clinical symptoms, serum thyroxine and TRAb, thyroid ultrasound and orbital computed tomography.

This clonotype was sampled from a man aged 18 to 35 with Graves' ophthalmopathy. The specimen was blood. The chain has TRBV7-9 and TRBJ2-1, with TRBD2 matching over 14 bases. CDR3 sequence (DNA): TGTGCCAGCAGCTTCCCCGAGACTAGCGGGGGGGCCCTTTTTAGCTCCTACAATGAGCAGTTCTTC. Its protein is CASSFPETSGGALFSSYNEQFF.